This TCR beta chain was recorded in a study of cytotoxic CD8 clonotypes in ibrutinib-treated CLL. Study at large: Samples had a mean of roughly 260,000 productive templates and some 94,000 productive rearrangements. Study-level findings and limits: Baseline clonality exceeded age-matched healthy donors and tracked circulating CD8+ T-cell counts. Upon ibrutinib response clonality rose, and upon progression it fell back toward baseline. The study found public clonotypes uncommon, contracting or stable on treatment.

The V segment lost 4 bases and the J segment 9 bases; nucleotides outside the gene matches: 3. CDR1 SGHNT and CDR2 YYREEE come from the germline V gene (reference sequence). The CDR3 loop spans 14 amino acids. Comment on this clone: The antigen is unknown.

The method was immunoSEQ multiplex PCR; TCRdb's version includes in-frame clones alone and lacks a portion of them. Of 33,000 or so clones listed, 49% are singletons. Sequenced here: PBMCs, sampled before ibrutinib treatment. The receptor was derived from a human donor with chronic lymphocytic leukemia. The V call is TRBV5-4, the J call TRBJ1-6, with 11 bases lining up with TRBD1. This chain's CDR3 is CASSEGQGASPLHF. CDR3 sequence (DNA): TGTGCCAGCAGCGAAGGACAGGGGGCTTCACCCCTCCACTTT.